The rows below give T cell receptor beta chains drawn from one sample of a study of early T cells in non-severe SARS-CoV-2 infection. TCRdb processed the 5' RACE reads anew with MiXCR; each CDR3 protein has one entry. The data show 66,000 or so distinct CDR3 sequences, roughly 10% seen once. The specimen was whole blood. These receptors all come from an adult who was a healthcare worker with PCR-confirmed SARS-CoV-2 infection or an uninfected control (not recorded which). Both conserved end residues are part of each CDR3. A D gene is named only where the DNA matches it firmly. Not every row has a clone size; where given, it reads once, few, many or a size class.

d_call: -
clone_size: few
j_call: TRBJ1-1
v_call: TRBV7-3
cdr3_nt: TGTGCCAGCAGCGTCGACCCACCCACTGAAGCTTTCTTT
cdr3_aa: CASSVDPPTEAFF

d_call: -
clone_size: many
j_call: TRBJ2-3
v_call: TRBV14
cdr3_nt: TGTGCCAGCAGCCGAGGACACAGCACAGATACGCAGTATTTT
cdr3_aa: CASSRGHSTDTQYF

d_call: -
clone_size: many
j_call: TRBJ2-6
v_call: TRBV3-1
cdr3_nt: TGTGCCAGCAGCCAAGATGACCTGAGCTCTGGGGCCAACGTCCTGACTTTC
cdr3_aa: CASSQDDLSSGANVLTF

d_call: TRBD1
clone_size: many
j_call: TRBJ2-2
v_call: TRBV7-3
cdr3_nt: TGTGCCAGCAGCCTCAGACAGGGGACCGGGGAGCTGTTTTTT
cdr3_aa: CASSLRQGTGELFF

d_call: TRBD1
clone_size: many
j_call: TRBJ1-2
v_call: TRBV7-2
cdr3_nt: TGTGCCAGCAGCCTAGACAGGGGGCGCACCTATGGCTACACCTTC
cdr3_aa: CASSLDRGRTYGYTF

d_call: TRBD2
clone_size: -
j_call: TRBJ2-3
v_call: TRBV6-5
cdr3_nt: TGTGCCAGCAGTGGCCCGTCGGCGGGGGGGCCCACAGATACGCAGTATTTT
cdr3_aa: CASSGPSAGGPTDTQYF

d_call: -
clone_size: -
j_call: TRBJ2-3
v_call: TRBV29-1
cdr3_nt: TGCAGCGTGGGTGAGGGGCCGGGAGATACGCAGTATTTT
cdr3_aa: CSVGEGPGDTQYF

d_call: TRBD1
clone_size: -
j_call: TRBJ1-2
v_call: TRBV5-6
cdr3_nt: TGTGCCAGCAGGACCCGAGGACAGGGCTACGGCTACACCTTC
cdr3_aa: CASRTRGQGYGYTF

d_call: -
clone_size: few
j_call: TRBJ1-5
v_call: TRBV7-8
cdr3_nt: TGTGCCAGCAGCTTCGGTGGACAGAACGTGAATCAGCCCCAGCATTTT
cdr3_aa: CASSFGGQNVNQPQHF

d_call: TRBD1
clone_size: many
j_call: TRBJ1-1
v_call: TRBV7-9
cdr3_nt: TGTGCCAGCAGCCAGGATCGCCTGGACAGGTGGGGGACTGAAGCTTTCTTT
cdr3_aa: CASSQDRLDRWGTEAFF

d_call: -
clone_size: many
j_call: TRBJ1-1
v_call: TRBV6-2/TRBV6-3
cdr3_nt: TGTGCCAGCGGGGACATTACGAACACTGAAGCTTTCTTT
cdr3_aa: CASGDITNTEAFF

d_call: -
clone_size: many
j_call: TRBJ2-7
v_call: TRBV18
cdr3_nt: TGTGCCAGCTCACCTCCGGGACGGGGGAATAGCGAGCAGTACTTC
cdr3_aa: CASSPPGRGNSEQYF

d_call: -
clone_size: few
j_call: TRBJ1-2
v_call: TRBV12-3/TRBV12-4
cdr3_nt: TGTGCCAGCAGTCCCGCGGGGGGATCTTTCGGCTACACCTTC
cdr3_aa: CASSPAGGSFGYTF

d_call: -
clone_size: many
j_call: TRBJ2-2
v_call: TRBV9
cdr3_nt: TGTGCCAGCAGCGCGAGGCCCGGGGAGCTGTTTTTT
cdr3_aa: CASSARPGELFF

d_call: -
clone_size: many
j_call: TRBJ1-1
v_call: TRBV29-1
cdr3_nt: TGCAGCGTTGATCCGTTCCGGGGGCCTTTAGGTGAAGCTTTCTTT
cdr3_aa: CSVDPFRGPLGEAFF

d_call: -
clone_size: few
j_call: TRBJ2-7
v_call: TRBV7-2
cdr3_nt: TGTGCCAGCAGCGTAATCAGGTACGAGCAGTACTTC
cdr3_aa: CASSVIRYEQYF

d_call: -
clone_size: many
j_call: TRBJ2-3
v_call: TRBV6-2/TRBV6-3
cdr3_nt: TGTGCCAGCAGCCCTATGACTAGCACAGATACGCAGTATTTT
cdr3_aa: CASSPMTSTDTQYF